This record concerns one T cell receptor beta chain sequence. This sample is drawn from a study of blood T cell repertoires in COVID-19. In the study's own analysis: Quantification of nucleated cells was approximated via reference gene primer amplification. Profiled with immunoSEQ multiplex PCR; TCRdb holds only in-frame clones, not every one. V, J and clone size are taken as reported in that table, and D and trimming were inferred from the DNA itself. The sample has 100,000 to 150,000 clones, roughly three quarters seen once. V lost 4 bases, J lost 5 bases, and 22 bases lay in between. The CDR3 consists of 17 residues. Germline V gives CDR1 SNHLY, CDR2 FYNNEI.

V and J are TRBV2 and TRBJ2-3, with D possibly matching TRBD2 (6 bases). The sample consisted of peripheral blood. This clonotype originated in a man aged 40-55 years with active or convalescent COVID-19. The CDR3 reads CASSVVPRDGGGDTQYF. CDR3 DNA sequence: TGTGCCAGCAGTGTAGTCCCCCGGGACGGGGGTGGAGATACGCAGTATTTT.